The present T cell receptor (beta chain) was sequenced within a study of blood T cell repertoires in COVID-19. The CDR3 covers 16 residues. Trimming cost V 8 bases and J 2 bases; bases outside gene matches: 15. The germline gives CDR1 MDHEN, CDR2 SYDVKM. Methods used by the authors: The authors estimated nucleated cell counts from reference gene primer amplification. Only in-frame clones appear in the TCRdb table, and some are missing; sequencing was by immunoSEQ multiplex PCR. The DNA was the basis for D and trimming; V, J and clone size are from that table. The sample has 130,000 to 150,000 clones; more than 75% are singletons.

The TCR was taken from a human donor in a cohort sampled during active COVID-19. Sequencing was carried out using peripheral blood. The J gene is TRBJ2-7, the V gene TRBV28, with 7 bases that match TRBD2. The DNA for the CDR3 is TGTGCCAGCTGGGGGGAGTGGGCGGGGGAGCCCTACGAGCAGTACTTC. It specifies CASWGEWAGEPYEQYF.